What follows are 8 T cell receptor beta chains derived from one specimen sequenced in a study of blood T cell repertoires in COVID-19. Assay used: immunoSEQ multiplex PCR; TCRdb lists only in-frame clones, some missing. Here the sample spans 50,000 to 55,000 clones, roughly 87% being singletons. Material: peripheral blood. The source is a human donor with active COVID-19. The donor label of this sample is uncertain.

This rearrangement joins TRBV10-3 to TRBJ2-5, with 9 bases that match TRBD1. The V gene end was trimmed by 2 bases and the J gene end by 13 bases; junction bases not matched to a gene: 14. Germline loops: CDR1 ENHRY, CDR2 SYGVKD. This CDR3 has 15 amino acids. The CDR3 loop reads CAISEGLWDRDPVYF. The CDR3 bases are TGTGCCATCAGTGAGGGGTTATGGGACAGGGACCCGGTGTACTTC.

The chain links TRBV18 to TRBJ2-7; TRBD1 matches at 10 bases. The CDR3 spans 15 residues. Germline CDR1 and CDR2: KGHSH and LQKENI. The V segment lost 3 bases and the J segment 2 bases; nucleotides outside the gene matches: 4. The chain's CDR3 is CASSPKDRGPYEQYF. The CDR3 DNA sequence: TGTGCCAGCTCACCGAAAGACAGGGGGCCCTACGAGCAGTACTTC.

The chain combines TRBV7-2 with TRBJ2-5; 10 bases fit TRBD2. Germline CDR1 reads SGHTA; CDR2 reads FQGNSA. The CDR3 loop spans 17 amino acids. Germline trimming cut 4 bases from V and 5 bases from J; bases unmatched to any gene: 13. Here the CDR3 DNA reads TGTGCCAGCAGCTCGCACGATGGCCCGGGACTAGCGGAGACCCAGTACTTC. The encoded protein is CASSSHDGPGLAETQYF.

This chain links TRBV27 with TRBJ2-5; possibly TRBD2 for D (6 bases). Trimming pared 9 bases from V and 9 bases from J, leaving 23 bases between. The CDR3 extends over 14 amino acids. Germline loops: CDR1 MNHEY, CDR2 SMNVEV (reference sequence). In DNA form, the CDR3 reads TGTGCCAGTGCCCCTAGCGCCCCTGTTGTGTCCCAGTACTTC. Amino acid sequence: CASAPSAPVVSQYF.

The chain employs TRBV27 and TRBJ2-5; 8 bases match TRBD2. Germline V gene lookup returns CDR1 MNHEY and CDR2 SMNVEV (reference sequence). The CDR3 totals 16 residues. The V segment lost 2 bases and the J segment 4 bases; nucleotides outside the gene matches: 9. CDR3 sequence: CASSLTGTSIIETQYF. Written as DNA, the CDR3 is TGTGCCAGCAGTTTAACCGGGACTAGTATTATAGAGACCCAGTACTTC.

V is TRBV4-3 and J is TRBJ1-4, with D perhaps TRBD1 (5 bases). The CDR3 contains 16 residues. V shed 4 bases and J shed 4 bases, with 16 bases lying between them. Germline CDR1 LGHNA, CDR2 YSLEER. CDR3 protein: CASSRARTSLNEKLFF. As DNA, the CDR3 is TGCGCCAGCAGCCGAGCTAGGACAAGCCTTAATGAAAAACTGTTTTTT.

The chain carries TRBV27 and TRBJ1-2; 11 bases are a match to TRBD1. CDR1 MNHEY and CDR2 SMNVEV come from the germline V gene (reference sequence). CDR3 length: 17 amino acids. J lost 6 bases, V lost 0 bases, and 9 bases had no gene match. CDR3 loop: CASSLSPLGTGGHGYTF. The DNA for the CDR3 is TGTGCCAGCAGTTTATCGCCCCTCGGGACAGGGGGGCATGGCTACACCTTC.

The rearrangement joins TRBV24-1 to TRBJ1-5; 9 bases align to TRBD1. With 3 bases clipped from V and 7 bases from J, the junction kept 18 bases outside the gene matches. The CDR3 loop spans 19 amino acids. Germline V gives CDR1 KGHDR, CDR2 SFDVKD. The CDR3 is CATSDPRRGQGDWVQPQHF. The CDR3 DNA is TGTGCCACCAGTGATCCCCGGAGGGGACAGGGCGATTGGGTCCAGCCCCAGCATTTT.